This T cell receptor beta chain was recovered during a study of cytomegalovirus exposure and HLA in healthy donors. Study-wide context: In an earlier analysis, 95 million to 140 million unique TCR beta sequences were found from some 180 million T cells. Falling in the Caucasian-associated ancestry cluster were 80% to 90% of 300 to 500 genotyped donors.

Researchers ran the PCR with 60 Vbeta and 13 Jbeta primers. Sequenced by immunoSEQ multiplex PCR; TCRdb stores in-frame clones only, minus some. The repertoire holds roughly 150,000 clones, with about 82% as singletons. This CDR3 is built from 15 residues. V dropped 5 bases and J dropped 7 bases, with 20 bases sitting between them. Per germline, CDR1 ENHRY and CDR2 SYGVKD. General study findings and limits: It was 150 or so TCR beta chains that were listed as cytomegalovirus-associated. Presence/absence analysis assumed near-uniform sequencing depth across donors.

As concerns this clone: No antigen is known for it.

The gene calls are TRBV10-3 and TRBJ1-2; a weak D match, TRBD1 (6 bases). The source of this sequence is a male donor in good health and CMV-seronegative. The sample consisted of PBMCs. The CDR3 sequence is CAISYSAGDIGGYTF. The CDR3 region has the DNA TGTGCCATCAGTTATTCGGCAGGGGACATTGGTGGCTACACCTTC.